The entry that follows covers one TCR beta chain sequence. Many counts were recorded for this clonotype. This receptor's antigen is unknown. Per-nucleotide qualities are absent, and no much larger clonotype sits a single base away. The sequencer listed for this sample is Illumina HiSeq 2500. Quantitative 5'-RACE with molecular barcodes was used to prepare TCR beta libraries. The source study handled its data this way. A new computational method, built on a probabilistic model of VDJ rearrangement, was used to identify disease-linked TCR variants. TCRdb trimmed public reads at Q25 via fastp, called clones via MiXCR and kept in-frame beta chains. Rows matching on CDR3 protein sequence are summarized as one entry with the most common DNA and genes. The V and J calls and clone size are TCRdb's, not the authors'. For this sample the table gives around 490,000 distinct CDR3 sequences, of which approximately 5% were detected only once. Roughly 3.3% of the sample goes to the ten largest clones.

This sample stems from a study of CD8 T cells in ankylosing spondylitis (dated by TCRdb to the late 2010s). Background for the entire study: The study profiled T cell receptor beta repertoires in healthy donors and ankylosing spondylitis patients to find disease-linked TCR variants. In total, the full study cohort was made up of some 110 healthy donors and approximately 24 ankylosing spondylitis patients. Peripheral blood was sampled, and synovial fluid was also collected from ankylosing spondylitis patients.

Including the terminal cysteine and phenylalanine, the CDR3 comprises 13 residues. The DNA shown is the 39-base CDR3, in frame from base 1. CDR1 and CDR2 (SGHRS, YFSETQ) derive from the germline V gene. V and J lose 4 bases and 8 bases, and a span of 13 bases separates them. Study-wide conclusions, independent of this receptor: The disease-linked clones had a CD8+ phenotype and were found at relatively low frequencies in peripheral blood. A TCR beta motif made up of several highly homologous amino acid variants appeared to be characteristic of blood from ankylosing spondylitis patients. Some motif variants were previously reported in synovial fluid and blood of reactive arthritis patients, suggesting common disease-initiation mechanisms. The disease-linked clones were reported as significantly enriched in matched synovial fluid samples from ankylosing spondylitis patients.

The specimen was blood, either unsorted or a sorted T cell fraction (not recorded which). This sequence was found in a male donor with ankylosing spondylitis. The chain is made from TRBV5-1 and TRBJ2-1; the D gene lacks a confident call. DNA sequence: TGCGCCAGCAGCCCAGAGCTCGGCGATGAGCAGTTCTTC. Protein translation: CASSPELGDEQFF.